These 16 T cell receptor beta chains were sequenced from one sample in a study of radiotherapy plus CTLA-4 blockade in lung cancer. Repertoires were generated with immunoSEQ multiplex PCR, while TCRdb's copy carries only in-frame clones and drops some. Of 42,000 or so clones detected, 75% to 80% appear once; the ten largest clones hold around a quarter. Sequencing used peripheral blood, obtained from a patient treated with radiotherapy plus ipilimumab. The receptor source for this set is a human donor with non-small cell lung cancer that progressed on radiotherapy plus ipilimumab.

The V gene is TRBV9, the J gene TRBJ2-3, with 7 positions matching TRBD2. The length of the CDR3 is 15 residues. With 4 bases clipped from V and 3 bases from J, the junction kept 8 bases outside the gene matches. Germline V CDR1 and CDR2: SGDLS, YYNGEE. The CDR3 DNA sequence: TGTGCCAGCAGCCCCCGGGACTACTCTACAGATACGCAGTATTTT. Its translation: CASSPRDYSTDTQYF.

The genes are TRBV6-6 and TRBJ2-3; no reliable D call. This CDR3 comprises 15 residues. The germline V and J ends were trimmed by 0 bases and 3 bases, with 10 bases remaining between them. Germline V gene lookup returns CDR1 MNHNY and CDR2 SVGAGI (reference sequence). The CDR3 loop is CASSYSKYGTDTQYF. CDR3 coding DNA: TGTGCCAGCAGTTACTCGAAGTACGGGACAGATACGCAGTATTTT.

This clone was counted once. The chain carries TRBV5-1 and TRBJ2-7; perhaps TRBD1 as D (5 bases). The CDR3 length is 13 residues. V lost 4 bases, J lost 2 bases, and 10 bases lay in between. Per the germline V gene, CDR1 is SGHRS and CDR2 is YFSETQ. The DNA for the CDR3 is TGCGCCAGCAGCATAGGGGCAACCTACGAGCAGTACTTC. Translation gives CASSIGATYEQYF.

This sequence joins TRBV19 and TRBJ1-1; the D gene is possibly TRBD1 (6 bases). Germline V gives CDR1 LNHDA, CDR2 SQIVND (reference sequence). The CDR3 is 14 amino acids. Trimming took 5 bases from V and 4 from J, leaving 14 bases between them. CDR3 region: CASSPGGRGTEAFF. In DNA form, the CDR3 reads TGTGCCAGTAGTCCGGGGGGCCGGGGCACTGAAGCTTTCTTT.

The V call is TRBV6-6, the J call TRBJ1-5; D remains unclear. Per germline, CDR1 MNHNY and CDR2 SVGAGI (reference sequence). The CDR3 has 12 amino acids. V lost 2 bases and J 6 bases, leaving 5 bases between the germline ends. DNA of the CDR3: TGTGCCAGCAGTTACCCAGGTCAGCCCCAGCATTTT. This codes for CASSYPGQPQHF.

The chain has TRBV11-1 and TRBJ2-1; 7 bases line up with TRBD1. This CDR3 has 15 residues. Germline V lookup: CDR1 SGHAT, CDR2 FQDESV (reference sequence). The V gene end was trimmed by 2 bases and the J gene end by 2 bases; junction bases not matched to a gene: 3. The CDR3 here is CASSLRQGPYNEQFF. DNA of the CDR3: TGTGCCAGCAGCTTACGACAGGGCCCCTACAATGAGCAGTTCTTC.

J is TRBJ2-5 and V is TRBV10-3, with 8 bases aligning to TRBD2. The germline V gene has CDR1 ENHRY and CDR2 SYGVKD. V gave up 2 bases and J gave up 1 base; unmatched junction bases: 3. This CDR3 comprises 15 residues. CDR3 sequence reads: CAISEPAGAQETQYF. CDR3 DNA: TGTGCCATCAGTGAGCCAGCGGGGGCCCAAGAGACCCAGTACTTC.

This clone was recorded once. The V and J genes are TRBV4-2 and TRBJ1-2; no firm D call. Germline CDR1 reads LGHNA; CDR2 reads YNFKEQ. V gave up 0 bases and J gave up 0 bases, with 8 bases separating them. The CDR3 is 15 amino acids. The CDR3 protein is CASSQDGGANYGYTF. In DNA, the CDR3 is TGTGCCAGCAGCCAAGATGGAGGAGCTAACTATGGCTACACCTTC.

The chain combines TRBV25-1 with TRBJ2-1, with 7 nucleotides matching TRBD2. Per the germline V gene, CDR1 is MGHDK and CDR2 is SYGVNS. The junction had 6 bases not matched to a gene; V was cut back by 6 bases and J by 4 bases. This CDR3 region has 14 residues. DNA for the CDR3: TGTGCCAGCAGCCGGGGCGGGGGTTACAATGAGCAGTTCTTC. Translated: CASSRGGGYNEQFF.

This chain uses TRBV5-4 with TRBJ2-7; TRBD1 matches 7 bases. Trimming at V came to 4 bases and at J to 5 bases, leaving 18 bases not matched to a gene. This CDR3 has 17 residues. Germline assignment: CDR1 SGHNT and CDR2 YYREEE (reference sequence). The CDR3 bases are TGTGCCAGCAGCCCCTTTGGGCTCTCGACAGGGCTCAACGAGCAGTACTTC. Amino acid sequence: CASSPFGLSTGLNEQYF.

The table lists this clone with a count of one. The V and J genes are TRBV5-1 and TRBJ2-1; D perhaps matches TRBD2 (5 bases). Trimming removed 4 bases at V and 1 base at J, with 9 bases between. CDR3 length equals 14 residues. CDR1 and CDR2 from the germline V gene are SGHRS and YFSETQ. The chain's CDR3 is CASSPPGSYNEQFF. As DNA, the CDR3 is TGCGCCAGCAGCCCCCCGGGATCCTACAATGAGCAGTTCTTC. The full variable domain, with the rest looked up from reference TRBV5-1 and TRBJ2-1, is KAGVTQTPRYLIKTRGQQVTLSCSPISGHRSVSWYQQTPGQGLQFLFEYFSETQRNKGNFPGRFSGRQFSNSRSEMNVSTLELGDSALYLCASSPPGSYNEQFFGPGTRLTVL.

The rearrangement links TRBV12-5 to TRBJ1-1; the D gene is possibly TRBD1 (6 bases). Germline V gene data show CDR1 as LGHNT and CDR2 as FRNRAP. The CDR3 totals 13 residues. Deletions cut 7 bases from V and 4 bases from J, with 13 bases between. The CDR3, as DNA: TGTGCTAGTGCCAAACAGGGAAGCACTGAAGCTTTCTTT. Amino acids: CASAKQGSTEAFF.

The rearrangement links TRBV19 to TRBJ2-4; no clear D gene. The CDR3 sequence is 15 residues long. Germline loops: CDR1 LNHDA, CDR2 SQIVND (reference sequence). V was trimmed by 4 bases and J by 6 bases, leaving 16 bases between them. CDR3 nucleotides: TGTGCCAGTAGTACCTCCTGGCCCTCGGGAAACATTCAGTACTTC. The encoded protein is CASSTSWPSGNIQYF.

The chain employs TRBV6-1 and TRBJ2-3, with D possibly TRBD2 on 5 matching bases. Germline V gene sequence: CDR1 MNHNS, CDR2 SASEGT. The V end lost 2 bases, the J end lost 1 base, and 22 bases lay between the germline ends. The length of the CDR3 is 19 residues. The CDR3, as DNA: TGTGCCAGCAGTGAACCTCCACGGCCCCGAGGAGCGGGCACAGATACGCAGTATTTT. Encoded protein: CASSEPPRPRGAGTDTQYF.

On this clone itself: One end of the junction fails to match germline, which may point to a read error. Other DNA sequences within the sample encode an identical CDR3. CDR3 residues: CSVVGGPNQPQHF. The CDR3 DNA reads TGCAGTGTTGTGGGGGGTCCCAATCAGCCCCAGCATTTT. The gene calls are TRBV29-1 and TRBJ1-5, with D possibly matching TRBD1 (5 bases). CDR1 and CDR2 from the germline V gene are SQVTM and ANQGSEA. This CDR3 has 13 residues.

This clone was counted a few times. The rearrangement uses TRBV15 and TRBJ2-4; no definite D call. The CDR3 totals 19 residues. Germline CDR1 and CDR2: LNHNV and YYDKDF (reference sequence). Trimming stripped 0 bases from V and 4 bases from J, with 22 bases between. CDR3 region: CATSRDSTPLRVGKNIQYF. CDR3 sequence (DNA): TGTGCCACCAGCAGAGATAGCACTCCTTTACGGGTCGGGAAAAACATTCAGTACTTC. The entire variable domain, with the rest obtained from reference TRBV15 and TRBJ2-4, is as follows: DAMVIQNPRYQVTQFGKPVTLSCSQTLNHNVMYWYQQKSSQAPKLLFHYYDKDFNNEADTPDNFQSRRPNTSFCFLDIRSPGLGDTAMYLCATSRDSTPLRVGKNIQYFGAGTRLSVL.